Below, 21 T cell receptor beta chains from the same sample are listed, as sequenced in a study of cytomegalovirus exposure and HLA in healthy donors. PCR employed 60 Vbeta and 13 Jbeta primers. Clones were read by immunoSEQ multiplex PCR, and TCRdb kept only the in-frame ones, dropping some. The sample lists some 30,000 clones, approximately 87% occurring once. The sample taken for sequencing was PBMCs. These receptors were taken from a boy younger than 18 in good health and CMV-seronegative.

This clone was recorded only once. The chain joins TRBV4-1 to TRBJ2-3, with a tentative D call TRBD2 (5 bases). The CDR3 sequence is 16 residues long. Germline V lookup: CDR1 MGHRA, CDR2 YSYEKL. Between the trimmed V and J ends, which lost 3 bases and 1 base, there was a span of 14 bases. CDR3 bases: TGCGCCAGCAGCCAGGAGGACGGGTCAGGCACAGATACGCAGTATTTT. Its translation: CASSQEDGSGTDTQYF.

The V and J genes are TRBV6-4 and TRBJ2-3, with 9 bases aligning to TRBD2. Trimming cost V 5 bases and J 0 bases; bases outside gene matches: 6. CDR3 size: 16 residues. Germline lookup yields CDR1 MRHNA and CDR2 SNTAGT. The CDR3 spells CASSLLAGSSTDTQYF. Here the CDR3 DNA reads TGTGCCAGCAGTCTCCTAGCGGGGTCTAGCACAGATACGCAGTATTTT.

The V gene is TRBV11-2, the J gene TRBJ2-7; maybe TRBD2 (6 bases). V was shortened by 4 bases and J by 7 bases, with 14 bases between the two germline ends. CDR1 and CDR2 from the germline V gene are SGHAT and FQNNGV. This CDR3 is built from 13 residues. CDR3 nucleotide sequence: TGTGCCAGCAGCTCGACTAGTAGGCAAGAGCAGTACTTC. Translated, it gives CASSSTSRQEQYF.

The CDR3 protein is CASSPGAIYEQYF. CDR3 bases: TGTGCCAGCTCACCGGGAGCAATCTACGAGCAGTACTTC. The gene calls are TRBV18 and TRBJ2-7, with a tentative D call TRBD2 (5 bases). Looked up from germline, CDR1 is KGHSH and CDR2 is LQKENI. This CDR3 contains 13 residues. V was trimmed by 3 bases and J by 3 bases, leaving 9 bases between them.

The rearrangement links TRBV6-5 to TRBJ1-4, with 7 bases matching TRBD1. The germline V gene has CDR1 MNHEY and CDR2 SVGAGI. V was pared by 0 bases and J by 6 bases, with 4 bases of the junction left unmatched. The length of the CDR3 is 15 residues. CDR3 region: CASSYSAGGDEKLFF. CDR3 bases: TGTGCCAGCAGTTACTCTGCAGGGGGAGATGAAAAACTGTTTTTT.

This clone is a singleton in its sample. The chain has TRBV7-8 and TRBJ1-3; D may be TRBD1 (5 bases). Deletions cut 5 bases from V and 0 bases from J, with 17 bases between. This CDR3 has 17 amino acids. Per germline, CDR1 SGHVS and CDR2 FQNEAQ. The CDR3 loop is CASSPRPTARSGNTIYF. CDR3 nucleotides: TGTGCCAGCAGCCCGAGACCGACAGCCCGCTCTGGAAACACCATATATTTT.

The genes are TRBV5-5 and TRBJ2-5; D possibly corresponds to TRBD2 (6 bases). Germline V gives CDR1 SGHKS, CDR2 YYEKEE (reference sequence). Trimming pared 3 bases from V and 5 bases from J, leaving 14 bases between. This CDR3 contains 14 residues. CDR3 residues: CASSSGRGSETQYF. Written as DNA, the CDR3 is TGTGCCAGCAGCTCGGGTCGGGGGAGTGAGACCCAGTACTTC.

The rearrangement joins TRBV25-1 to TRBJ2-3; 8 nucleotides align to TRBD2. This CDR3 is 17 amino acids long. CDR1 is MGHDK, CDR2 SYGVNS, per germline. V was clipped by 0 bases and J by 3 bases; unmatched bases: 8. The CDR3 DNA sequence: TGTGCCAGCAGTGAATATGGTCGGGGGGGGCCGACAGATACGCAGTATTTT. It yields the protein CASSEYGRGGPTDTQYF.

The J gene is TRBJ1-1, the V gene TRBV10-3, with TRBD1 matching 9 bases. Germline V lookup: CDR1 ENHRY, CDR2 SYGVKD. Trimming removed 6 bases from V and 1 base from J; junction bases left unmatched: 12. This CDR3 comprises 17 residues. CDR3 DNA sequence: TGTGCCATCAGGAAAAACAGGGGGCTGGGGGAGAACACTGAAGCTTTCTTT. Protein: CAIRKNRGLGENTEAFF.

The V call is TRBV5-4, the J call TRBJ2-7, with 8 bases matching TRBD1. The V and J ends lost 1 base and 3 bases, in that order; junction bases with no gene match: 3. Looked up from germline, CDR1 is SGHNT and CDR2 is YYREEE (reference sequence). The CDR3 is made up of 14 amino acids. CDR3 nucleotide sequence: TGTGCCAGCAGCTTGATGGGACAGGTCTACGAGCAGTACTTC. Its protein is CASSLMGQVYEQYF.

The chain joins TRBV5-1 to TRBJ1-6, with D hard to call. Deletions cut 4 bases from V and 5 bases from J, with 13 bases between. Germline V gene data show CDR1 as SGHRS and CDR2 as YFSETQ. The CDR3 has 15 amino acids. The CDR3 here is CASSRPAGDNSPLHF. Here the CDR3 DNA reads TGCGCCAGCAGCCGTCCGGCAGGCGATAATTCACCCCTCCACTTT.

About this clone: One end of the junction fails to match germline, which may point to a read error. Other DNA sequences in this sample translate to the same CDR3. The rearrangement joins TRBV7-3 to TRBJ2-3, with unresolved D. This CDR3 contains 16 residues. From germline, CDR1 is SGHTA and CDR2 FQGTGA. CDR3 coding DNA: TGCGCCAGCAGCTTAATATCAGCCATCCGGGCAGATACGCAGTATTTT. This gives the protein CASSLISAIRADTQYF.

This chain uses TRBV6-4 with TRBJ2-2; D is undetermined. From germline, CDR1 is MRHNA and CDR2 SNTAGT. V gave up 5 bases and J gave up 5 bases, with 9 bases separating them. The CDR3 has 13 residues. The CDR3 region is CASSRSETGELFF. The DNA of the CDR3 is TGTGCCAGCAGTCGAAGTGAGACCGGGGAGCTGTTTTTT.

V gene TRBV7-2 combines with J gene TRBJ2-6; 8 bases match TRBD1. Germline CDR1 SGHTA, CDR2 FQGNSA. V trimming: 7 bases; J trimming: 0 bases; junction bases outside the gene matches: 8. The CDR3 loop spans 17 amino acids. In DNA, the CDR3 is TGTGCCAGCACTTCGACAGGGGCTATCTCTGGGGCCAACGTCCTGACTTTC. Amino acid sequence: CASTSTGAISGANVLTF. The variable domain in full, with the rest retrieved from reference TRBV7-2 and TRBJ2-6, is GAGVSQSPSNKVTEKGKDVELRCDPISGHTALYWYRQSLGQGLEFLIYFQGNSAPDKSGLPSDRFSAERTGGSVSTLTIQRTQQEDSAVYLCASTSTGAISGANVLTFGAGSRLTVL.

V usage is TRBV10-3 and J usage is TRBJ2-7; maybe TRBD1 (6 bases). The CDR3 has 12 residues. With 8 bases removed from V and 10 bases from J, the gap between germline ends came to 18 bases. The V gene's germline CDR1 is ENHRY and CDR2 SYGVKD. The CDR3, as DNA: TGTGCCATCGGACAGAGTGCCTATGAACAGTACTTC. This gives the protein CAIGQSAYEQYF.

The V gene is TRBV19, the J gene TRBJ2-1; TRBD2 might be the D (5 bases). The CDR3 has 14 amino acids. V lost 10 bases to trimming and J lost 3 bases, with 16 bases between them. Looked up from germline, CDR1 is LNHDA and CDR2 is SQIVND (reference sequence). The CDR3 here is CATLDPGSYNEQFF. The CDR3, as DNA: TGTGCCACCCTAGACCCGGGGAGCTACAATGAGCAGTTCTTC.

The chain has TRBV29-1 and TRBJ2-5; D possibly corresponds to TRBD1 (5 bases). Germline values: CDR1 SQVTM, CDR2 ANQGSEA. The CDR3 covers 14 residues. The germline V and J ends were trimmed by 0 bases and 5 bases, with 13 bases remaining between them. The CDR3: CSVEEGLLRETQYF. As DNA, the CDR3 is TGCAGCGTTGAAGAGGGGCTACTTCGGGAGACCCAGTACTTC.

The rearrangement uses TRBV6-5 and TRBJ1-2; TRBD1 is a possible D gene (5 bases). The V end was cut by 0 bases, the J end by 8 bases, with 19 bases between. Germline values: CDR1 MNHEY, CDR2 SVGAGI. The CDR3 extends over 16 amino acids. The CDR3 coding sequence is TGTGCCAGCAGTTACTCGGTGTCGGGCAGGGTAAAAGGCTACACCTTC. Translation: CASSYSVSGRVKGYTF.

CDR3 coding DNA: TGTGCCAGCAGCCTCGTCGTTGAGAGGACCGGGGAGCTGTTTTTT. It yields the protein CASSLVVERTGELFF. The chain is built from TRBV7-2 and TRBJ2-2; D remains unclear. This CDR3 has 15 residues. From germline, CDR1 is SGHTA and CDR2 FQGNSA. Trimming left V 5 bases short and J 5 bases short, with 15 bases between.

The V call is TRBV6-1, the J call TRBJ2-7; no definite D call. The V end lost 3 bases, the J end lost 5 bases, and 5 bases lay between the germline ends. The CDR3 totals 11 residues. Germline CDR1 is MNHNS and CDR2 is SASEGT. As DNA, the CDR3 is TGTGCCAGCAGTGATTTCGACGAGCAGTACTTC. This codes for CASSDFDEQYF.

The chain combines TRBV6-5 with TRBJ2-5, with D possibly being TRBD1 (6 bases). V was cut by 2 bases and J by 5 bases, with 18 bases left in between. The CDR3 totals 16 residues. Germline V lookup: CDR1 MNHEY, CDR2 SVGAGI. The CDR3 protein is CASSYADYRDGETQYF. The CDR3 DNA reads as TGTGCCAGCAGTTACGCAGATTACAGGGACGGGGAGACCCAGTACTTC.